This TCR beta chain was sequenced for a study of tumor-infiltrating lymphocytes in primary liver carcinoma. As for the study in general: Patients, male and female, were 30 to 69 years old. Staging of the tumors gave T1-T3 N0M0, with widths of about 4 to 10 cm. Study-wide results and limits: The study found tumor-adjacent and tumor-blood pairs overlapped less than tumor region pairs. Only about 8-25% of top clones appeared in all five tumor regions.

Co-extracting RNA and DNA was done with roughly 17-34 mg of unsorted bulk tissue as input. Priming with a constant-region primer yielded TCR beta cDNA from roughly 490 ng total RNA. Three-round nested multiplex PCR performed with slightly modified ARM-PCR produced the TCR beta libraries. One entry per CDR3 protein, called by TCRdb with MiXCR from the multiplex PCR reads. The profile shows about 110,000 distinct CDR3 sequences, roughly 80% of them singletons. Regarding this clonotype: Its antigen remains unidentified.

Sequenced input: liver tumor tissue from sampling region 3. Regarding subset: tumor region T3, left-lateral pole. This clonotype originated in a man aged 40-50 years with primary liver carcinoma and hepatitis B virus infection.

CDR3 region: CASSRDRGIESQFF. The CDR3 bases are TGTGCCAGCAGCAGGGACAGGGGGATTGAGAGCCAGTTCTTC. The chain couples TRBV7-8 to TRBJ2-5; 11 bases are shared with TRBD1. The DNA end is more similar to TRBJ2-1, so the J call may be wrong. The CDR3 length is 14 residues. Germline V lookup: CDR1 SGHVS, CDR2 FQNEAQ.